This T cell receptor (beta chain) was sequenced for a study of CD8+ T cells in alopecia areata. Overall study context: Oral tofacitinib, 5 to 10 mg twice daily, was given in an open-label trial. General study findings and limits: In scalp and blood, many expanded lesional clones persisted during tofacitinib. Scalp clonality and expanded CD8+ clones among the top 100 were significantly decreased by tofacitinib. Sequencing of scalp samples also captures resident alphabeta T cells of normal skin.

Treatment denoted: oral pan-JAK inhibitor, 5-10 mg twice daily. As the sequencing template, cDNA was produced by extracting RNA and reverse transcribing it. TCRdb's copy holds only in-frame clones and misses some; the assay was immunoSEQ multiplex PCR. Here the sample spans about 200,000 clones, around 60% being singletons. V lost 4 bases to trimming and J lost 2 bases, with 10 bases between them. Germline CDR1 SQVTM, CDR2 ANQGSEA. The CDR3 loop spans 13 amino acids. As regards this clone: Its antigen is undetermined.

The source of this sequence is a human donor with alopecia areata. The V gene is TRBV29-1, the J gene TRBJ2-3; the D gene is possibly TRBD1 (6 bases). Here the sequenced sample was CD4+ T cells sorted from blood, taken at week 4, from a patient treated with tofacitinib. CDR3: CSVAGATTDTQYF. The CDR3 region has the DNA TGCAGCGTTGCAGGGGCGACCACAGATACGCAGTATTTT.